What follows are 32 T cell receptor beta chains derived from one specimen sequenced in a study of blood T cell repertoires in COVID-19. Assay used: immunoSEQ multiplex PCR; TCRdb lists only in-frame clones, some missing. This table has about 200,000 clones, roughly 82% appearing once. Sequencing used peripheral blood. Source of these receptors: a woman in her forties with acute or convalescent COVID-19.

The V and J genes are TRBV5-8 and TRBJ1-6; no definite D call. The CDR3 is 11 residues long. V lost 5 bases and J lost 7, with 4 bases in between. Germline V gene data show CDR1 as SGHTS and CDR2 as YDEGEE. This chain's CDR3 is CASSLNSPLHF. The DNA for the CDR3 is TGTGCCAGCAGTCTGAATTCACCCCTCCACTTT.

CDR3 DNA sequence: TGTGCCACGGAGGACAGTAACACAGATACGCAGTATTTT. This gives the protein CATEDSNTDTQYF. The chain carries TRBV10-3 and TRBJ2-3; weak D call: TRBD1 (6 bases). The germline V and J ends were trimmed by 10 bases and 2 bases, with 13 bases remaining between them. CDR1 and CDR2 (germline): ENHRY, SYGVKD. CDR3 length: 13 residues.

The chain links TRBV6-2 or TRBV6-3 to TRBJ1-6; unclear D gene. CDR1 is MNHEY and CDR2 is SVGEGT in the germline V gene. This CDR3 has 12 residues. Between the trimmed V and J ends, which lost 2 bases and 13 bases, there was a span of 9 bases. This CDR3 reads CASSYEASPLHF. CDR3 bases: TGTGCCAGCAGTTACGAGGCATCCCCCCTCCACTTT.

The rearrangement uses TRBV6-1 and TRBJ1-6, with 10 nucleotides matching TRBD1. V lost 1 base and J lost 7; bases outside the gene matches: 1. CDR1 is MNHNS and CDR2 is SASEGT in the germline V gene. The CDR3 runs 15 residues. The CDR3, as DNA: TGTGCCAGCAGTGAAGGGGGACAGGGGAATTCACCCCTCCACTTT. Amino acids: CASSEGGQGNSPLHF.

This rearrangement joins TRBV4-3 to TRBJ2-7, with D unclear. The CDR3 runs 13 residues. Trimming pared 1 base from V and 0 bases from J, leaving 4 bases between. Germline V gives CDR1 LGHNA, CDR2 YSLEER. DNA for the CDR3: TGCGCCAGCAGCCAAGGACACTCCTACGAGCAGTACTTC. Residues: CASSQGHSYEQYF.

J is TRBJ1-1 and V is TRBV6-6; 8 bases line up with TRBD1. This CDR3 is 16 amino acids long. V lost 5 bases and J lost 6; bases outside the gene matches: 14. Germline V gene sequence: CDR1 MNHNY, CDR2 SVGAGI (reference sequence). The CDR3 here is CASSQPGGASKAEAFF. The CDR3 DNA is TGTGCCAGCAGTCAACCAGGGGGCGCGTCTAAGGCTGAAGCTTTCTTT.

The count of this clone is one. This chain uses TRBV2 with TRBJ2-2; 7 bases match TRBD1. V lost 6 bases, J lost 1 base, and 5 bases stayed unmatched. The CDR3 is made up of 15 amino acids. Germline V gene sequence: CDR1 SNHLY, CDR2 FYNNEI. The CDR3 sequence is CASRETGLNTGELFF. Here the CDR3 DNA reads TGTGCCAGCAGAGAGACAGGGTTGAACACCGGGGAGCTGTTTTTT. Filled out from reference TRBV2 and TRBJ2-2, the complete variable domain reads EPEVTQTPSHQVTQMGQEVILRCVPISNHLYFYWYRQILGQKVEFLVSFYNNEISEKSEIFDDQFSVERPDGSNFTLKIRSTKLEDSAMYFCASRETGLNTGELFFGEGSRLTVL.

This clone appeared a single time. V is TRBV7-3 and J is TRBJ1-2; D call uncertain. CDR1 is SGHTA, CDR2 FQGTGA, per germline. V was clipped by 2 bases and J by 5 bases, with 9 bases between them. This CDR3 has 13 amino acids. The DNA for the CDR3 is TGTGCCAGCAGCTTAGAAGCGGGATATGGCTACACCTTC. Amino acids: CASSLEAGYGYTF. Full variable domain (rest looked up from reference TRBV7-3 and TRBJ1-2): GAGVSQTPSNKVTEKGKYVELRCDPISGHTALYWYRQSLGQGPEFLIYFQGTGAADDSGLPNDRFFAVRPEGSVSTLKIQRTERGDSAVYLCASSLEAGYGYTFGSGTRLTVV.

CDR3 nucleotide sequence: TGTGCCAGTAGGCGGACTGAGAACCCCTACGAGCAGTACTTC. It yields the protein CASRRTENPYEQYF. This chain connects TRBV19 to TRBJ2-7; a possible D gene is TRBD2 (5 bases). The germline gives CDR1 LNHDA, CDR2 SQIVND (reference sequence). V lost 6 bases and J 2 bases, leaving 14 bases between the germline ends. The CDR3 has 14 amino acids.

This sequence joins TRBV5-5 and TRBJ2-7, with 10 bases matching TRBD1. From germline, CDR1 is SGHKS and CDR2 YYEKEE (reference sequence). The CDR3 length is 15 residues. The V and J ends lost 1 base and 3 bases, in that order; junction bases with no gene match: 4. The CDR3 region is CASSLSRDRGYEQYF. For the CDR3, the DNA is TGTGCCAGCAGCTTGTCTCGGGACAGGGGCTACGAGCAGTACTTC.

The V and J genes are TRBV12-3 or TRBV12-4 and TRBJ1-1, with D perhaps matching TRBD1 (6 bases). CDR3 length: 11 residues. V shed 6 bases and J shed 7 bases, with 9 bases lying between them. CDR3 region: CASSPGHEAFF. CDR3 sequence (DNA): TGTGCCAGCAGCCCGGGACATGAAGCTTTCTTT.

The chain couples TRBV5-1 to TRBJ2-1; 7 nucleotides line up with TRBD1. This CDR3 has 16 amino acids. The V gene end was trimmed by 1 base and the J gene end by 5 bases; junction bases not matched to a gene: 9. Germline V gives CDR1 SGHRS, CDR2 YFSETQ. The CDR3 nucleotides read TGCGCCAGCAGCTTGTCCCGGGACAGAGCCGACAATGAGCAGTTCTTC. Its protein is CASSLSRDRADNEQFF.

This chain connects TRBV7-2 to TRBJ2-7; 7 bases map to TRBD2. Germline V gives CDR1 SGHTA, CDR2 FQGNSA. The CDR3 spans 14 residues. V trimming: 0 bases; J trimming: 3 bases; junction bases outside the gene matches: 2. In nucleotides, the CDR3 is TGTGCCAGCAGCTTAGCGACTAGCTACTACGAGCAGTACTTC. It is translated as CASSLATSYYEQYF.

This chain connects TRBV3-1 (or the pseudogene TRBV3-2) to TRBJ2-1; TRBD1 might be the D (5 bases). The germline V and J ends were trimmed by 3 bases and 0 bases, with 15 bases remaining between them. There are 17 residues in the CDR3. The germline CDR1 and CDR2 sequences are LGHDT and YNNKEL (reference sequence). CDR3 amino acids: CASSHPWGGSSYNEQFF. CDR3 bases: TGTGCCAGCAGCCACCCCTGGGGCGGTAGCTCCTACAATGAGCAGTTCTTC.

The V and J genes are TRBV29-1 and TRBJ2-3, with no clear D. Germline CDR1 reads SQVTM; CDR2 reads ANQGSEA. The CDR3 sequence is 11 residues long. V gave up 7 bases and J gave up 1 base, with 6 bases separating them. The CDR3 loop reads CSGHRTDTQYF. The CDR3 bases are TGCAGCGGACATCGCACAGATACGCAGTATTTT.

V is TRBV24-1 and J is TRBJ2-3; D unclear. The CDR3 is 14 residues long. V was cut by 9 bases and J by 6 bases, with 18 bases left in between. Germline assignment: CDR1 KGHDR and CDR2 SFDVKD. The CDR3 region has the DNA TGTGCCACCCAAGGTCCGAGTTGGGCGGATACGCAGTATTTT. Encoded protein: CATQGPSWADTQYF.

The chain joins TRBV6-4 to TRBJ2-6; 11 bases align to TRBD1. The V and J ends lost 2 bases and 1 base, in that order; junction bases with no gene match: 1. CDR1 is MRHNA and CDR2 is SNTAGT in the germline V gene. The CDR3 spans 17 residues. In nucleotides, the CDR3 is TGTGCCAGCAGTGACGGGACAGGGGGGTCTGGGGCCAACGTCCTGACTTTC. This translates into CASSDGTGGSGANVLTF.

V is TRBV12-3 or TRBV12-4 and J is TRBJ2-7; possible D gene TRBD1, 6 bases. This CDR3 comprises 12 residues. Between the trimmed V and J ends, which lost 3 bases and 6 bases, there was a span of 9 bases. The CDR3 nucleotides read TGTGCCAGCAGTTTGTTCAGGGGCGAGCAGTACTTC. This sequence encodes CASSLFRGEQYF.

The rearrangement links TRBV9 to TRBJ1-6; 7 bases line up with TRBD1. J lost 4 bases, V lost 4 bases, and 5 bases had no gene match. The germline V gene encodes CDR1 SGDLS and CDR2 YYNGEE. The CDR3 consists of 15 residues. This CDR3 reads CASSSRTGYNSPLHF. The CDR3, as DNA: TGTGCCAGCAGCTCCCGGACAGGTTATAATTCACCCCTCCACTTT.

The rearrangement uses TRBV7-9 and TRBJ2-3; D unresolved. The CDR3 has 16 amino acids. Trimming cost V 3 bases and J 2 bases, with 15 bases left between them. Germline CDR1 reads SEHNR; CDR2 reads FQNEAQ (reference sequence). Here the CDR3 DNA reads TGTGCCAGCAGCTTGACGGCTGGCAGGCCCACAGATACGCAGTATTTT. Its translation is CASSLTAGRPTDTQYF.

The genes are TRBV20-1 and TRBJ2-1; D gene ambiguous. V lost 3 bases to trimming and J lost 0 bases, with 12 bases between them. The CDR3 is 15 residues long. Looked up from germline, CDR1 is DFQATT and CDR2 is SNEGSKA (reference sequence). The CDR3 sequence: CSASVQVSSYNEQFF. CDR3 sequence (DNA): TGCAGTGCTAGTGTGCAGGTGAGCTCCTACAATGAGCAGTTCTTC.

The chain employs TRBV7-9 and TRBJ2-7, with a weak D call TRBD1 (5 bases). V lost 5 bases to trimming and J lost 1 base, with 15 bases between them. The CDR3 loop spans 15 amino acids. Germline V lookup: CDR1 SEHNR, CDR2 FQNEAQ (reference sequence). The CDR3 loop reads CASSHPLDRSYEQYF. The CDR3 DNA is TGTGCCAGCAGCCATCCGCTCGACAGATCCTACGAGCAGTACTTC.

The chain links TRBV5-1 to TRBJ1-6; TRBD1 agrees at 9 bases. Germline assignment: CDR1 SGHRS and CDR2 YFSETQ. The J segment lost 10 bases and the V segment lost 4 bases, leaving 6 bases of the junction unmatched. This CDR3 has 14 residues. As DNA, the CDR3 is TGCGCCAGCAGCCTGGGACAGGGACACTCACCCCTCCACTTT. Its protein is CASSLGQGHSPLHF.

The chain links TRBV11-2 to TRBJ2-7, with D possibly TRBD1 on 8 matching bases. This CDR3 is 14 amino acids long. Looked up from germline, CDR1 is SGHAT and CDR2 is FQNNGV. Trimming took 5 bases from V and 7 from J, leaving 18 bases between them. CDR3 DNA: TGTGCCAGCAGCCACTGGACAGGGAGGGAAGAGCAGTACTTC. It specifies CASSHWTGREEQYF.

V is TRBV6-6 and J is TRBJ1-1; possibly TRBD1 for D (6 bases). This CDR3 is built from 14 residues. CDR1 and CDR2 (germline): MNHNY, SVGAGI (reference sequence). Trimming removed 2 bases at V and 1 base at J, with 8 bases between. The CDR3 sequence: CASSYRGGNTEAFF. The CDR3 nucleotides read TGTGCCAGCAGTTACAGGGGGGGGAACACTGAAGCTTTCTTT.

J is TRBJ1-1 and V is TRBV23-1; no clear D. TRBV23-1 is filed as an ORF, its function uncertain. The germline V and J ends were trimmed by 0 bases and 0 bases, with 8 bases remaining between them. There are 15 residues in the CDR3. The CDR3 DNA follows: TGCGCCAGCAGTCAATCCCAGGAAGTGAACACTGAAGCTTTCTTT. Its translation is CASSQSQEVNTEAFF.

The chain uses TRBV6-2 or TRBV6-3 and TRBJ1-6; maybe TRBD1 (6 bases). Trimming shortened V by 4 bases and J by 5 bases, and 9 bases separated the two germline ends. The germline gives CDR1 MNHEY, CDR2 SVGEGT. The CDR3 extends over 14 amino acids. CDR3: CASSFRGNNSPLHF. As DNA, the CDR3 is TGTGCCAGCAGTTTCAGGGGTAATAATTCACCCCTCCACTTT.

The chain employs TRBV2 and TRBJ1-5; 7 bases map to TRBD1. This CDR3 is 14 amino acids long. CDR1 is SNHLY and CDR2 is FYNNEI in the germline V gene. V shed 7 bases, J shed 1 base, and the junction held 4 bases outside the gene matches. Written as DNA, the CDR3 is TGTGCCAGCATGCCGGGACAGAGCAATCAGCCCCAGCATTTT. Protein: CASMPGQSNQPQHF.

The chain uses TRBV21-1 and TRBJ2-5; the table calls TRBD1, which could not be checked here. TRBV21-1 is labeled a pseudogene. The CDR3 has 15 amino acids. DNA for the CDR3: TGTGCCAGCAGCGTGAAACCGGGACAAAGGGAGACCCAGTACTTC. It yields the protein CASSVKPGQRETQYF.

V gene TRBV3-1 (or the pseudogene TRBV3-2) combines with J gene TRBJ2-3; maybe TRBD2 (5 bases). CDR3 length: 17 amino acids. V gave up 4 bases and J gave up 6 bases, with 23 bases separating them. Per the germline V gene, CDR1 is LGHDT and CDR2 is YNNKEL (reference sequence). Here the CDR3 reads CASSRVGWERNGDTQYF. The CDR3 DNA follows: TGTGCCAGCAGCCGGGTCGGATGGGAGAGGAACGGCGATACGCAGTATTTT.

The sample holds one count of this clone. The V and J genes are TRBV20-1 and TRBJ2-1, with TRBD2 matching over 14 bases. Germline assignment: CDR1 DFQATT and CDR2 SNEGSKA (reference sequence). V lost 3 bases to trimming and J lost 1 base; unmatched junction nucleotides: 2. This CDR3 region has 16 residues. In DNA form, the CDR3 reads TGCAGTGCTAGTGGACTAGCGGGAGGTTCCTACAATGAGCAGTTCTTC. Residues: CSASGLAGGSYNEQFF.

This chain uses TRBV5-6 with TRBJ2-7; a weak D match, TRBD2 (6 bases). V was pared by 4 bases and J by 3 bases, with 20 bases between. CDR3 length: 16 residues. CDR1 is SGHDT and CDR2 is YYEEEE in the germline V gene. For the CDR3, the DNA is TGTGCCAGCAGCCTCCCCAGTAGCGGAAGAGTCTACGAGCAGTACTTC. Its protein product is CASSLPSSGRVYEQYF.